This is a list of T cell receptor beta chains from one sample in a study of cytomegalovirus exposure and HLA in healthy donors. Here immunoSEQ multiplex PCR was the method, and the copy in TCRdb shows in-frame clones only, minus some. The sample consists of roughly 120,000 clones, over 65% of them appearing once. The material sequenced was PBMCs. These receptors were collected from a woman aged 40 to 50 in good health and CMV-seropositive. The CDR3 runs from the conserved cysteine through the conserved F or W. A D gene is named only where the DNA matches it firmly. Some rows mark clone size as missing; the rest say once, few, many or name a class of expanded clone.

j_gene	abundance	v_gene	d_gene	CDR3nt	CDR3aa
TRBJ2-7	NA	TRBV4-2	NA	TGTGCCAGCAGCCCCCCCAGCTCCTACGAGCAGTACTTC	CASSPPSSYEQYF
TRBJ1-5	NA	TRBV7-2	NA	TGTGCCAGCAGCTTAGAGGTGACAAGCAATCAGCCCCAGCATTTT	CASSLEVTSNQPQHF
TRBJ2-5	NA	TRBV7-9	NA	TGTGCCAGCATCGAATCCGGCGGGCAGGAGACCCAGTACTTC	CASIESGGQETQYF
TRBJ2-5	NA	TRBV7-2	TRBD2	TGTGCCAGCAGCTTAGGACTAGCGGGGGGCCCACGCCAAGAGACCCAGTACTTC	CASSLGLAGGPRQETQYF
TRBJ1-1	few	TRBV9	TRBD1	TGTGCCAGCAGCCCCGGGACAGGGGCAAGTGAAGCTTTCTTT	CASSPGTGASEAFF
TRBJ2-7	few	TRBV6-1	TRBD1	TGTGCCAGCAGTCAACCGGGACGACAGGGCTACGAGCAGTACTTC	CASSQPGRQGYEQYF
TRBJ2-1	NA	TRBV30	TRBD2	TGTGCCTGGAGTGTAGCTGGACTAGCGTTTACTCCTGAGCAGTTCTTC	CAWSVAGLAFTPEQFF
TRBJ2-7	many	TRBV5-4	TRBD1	TGTGCCAGCAGCTTAGGGGGCCCCTACGAGCAGTACTTC	CASSLGGPYEQYF
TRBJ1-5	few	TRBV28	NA	TGTGCCAGCAGTGGTCAGGGCACATATAGCAATCAGCCCCAGCATTTT	CASSGQGTYSNQPQHF
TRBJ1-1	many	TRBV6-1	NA	TGTGCCAGCAGTGCGGAGGGCTGGATGACTGAAGCTTTCTTT	CASSAEGWMTEAFF
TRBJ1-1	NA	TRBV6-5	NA	TGTGCCAGCAGTTATATGCGGGCTACTGAAGCTTTCTTT	CASSYMRATEAFF
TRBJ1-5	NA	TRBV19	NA	TGTGCCAGTAGTATGGGGGGGCAACAGCCCCAGCATTTT	CASSMGGQQPQHF
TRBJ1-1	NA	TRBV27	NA	TGTGCCAGCAGTTTAGGGTGGGAGGGGGTCCGAGGCACTGAAGCTTTCTTT	CASSLGWEGVRGTEAFF
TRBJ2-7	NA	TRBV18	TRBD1	TGTGCCAGCTCACCCAACCATGGCAACAGGGGGCTGTCCTACGAGCAGTACTTC	CASSPNHGNRGLSYEQYF